This TCR beta chain stems from a study of radiation and T cells in renal cell carcinoma. Whole-study results and caveats: Top tumor clonotypes rose in blood 2 weeks post-radiation, then contracted. No pretreatment tumor biopsies were available for baseline clonotypes.

Specified time point: blood 4 weeks post-SBRT, at nephrectomy. Indicated treatment: 15 Gy SBRT to primary tumor, nephrectomy 4 weeks later. Nephrectomy followed 15 Gy stereotactic body radiation by 4 weeks. Blood was sampled at baseline, 2 weeks and 4 weeks after SBRT. As concerns this clone: Its antigen is not known.

Germline V lookup: CDR1 SNHLY, CDR2 FYNNEI. CDR3 length equals 15 residues. With 2 bases removed from V and 5 bases from J, the gap between germline ends came to 15 bases. TCRdb keeps only in-frame clones here, not all; method: immunoSEQ multiplex PCR. In the table there are some 80,000 clones, roughly 85% of which are singletons. This sequence originates from a woman aged 55-70 years with renal cell carcinoma. The sequencing used blood, collected from a patient whose treatment included radiotherapy and nephrectomy. The chain uses TRBV2 and TRBJ2-5; tentatively, D is TRBD2 (5 bases). The CDR3 DNA is TGTGCCAGCAGTGAATCTCTTCTAGCAGTGGAGACCCAGTACTTC. It codes for CASSESLLAVETQYF.